This T cell receptor beta chain is from a study of blood T cell repertoires in COVID-19. Libraries were prepared by immunoSEQ multiplex PCR; TCRdb keeps only in-frame clonotypes and omits some of them. The sample holds under 140,000 clones, around 76% seen once. Trimming took 6 bases from V and 8 from J, leaving 16 bases between them. Germline CDR1 and CDR2: SNHLY and FYNNEI. The CDR3 spans 14 residues. This clonotype originated in a woman of 80 years or more with acute or convalescent COVID-19. The J gene is TRBJ1-4, the V gene TRBV2, with D perhaps matching TRBD1 (6 bases). The sequenced material came from peripheral blood. In DNA form, the CDR3 reads TGTGCCAGCAGCGAACAGGGCGCAGGGGAAAAACTGTTTTTT. As protein: CASSEQGAGEKLFF.